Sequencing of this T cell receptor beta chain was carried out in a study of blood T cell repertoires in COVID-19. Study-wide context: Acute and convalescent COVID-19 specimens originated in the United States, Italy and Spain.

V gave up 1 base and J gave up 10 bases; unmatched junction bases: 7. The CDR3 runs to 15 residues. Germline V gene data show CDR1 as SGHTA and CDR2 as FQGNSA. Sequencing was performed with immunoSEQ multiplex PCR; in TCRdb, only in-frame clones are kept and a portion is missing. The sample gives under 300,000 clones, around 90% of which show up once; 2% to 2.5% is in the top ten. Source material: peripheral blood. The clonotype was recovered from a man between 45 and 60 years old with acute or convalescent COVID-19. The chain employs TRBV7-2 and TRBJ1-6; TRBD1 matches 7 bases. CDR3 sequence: CASSLVTGSVSPLHF. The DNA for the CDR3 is TGTGCCAGCAGCTTAGTGACAGGGTCGGTATCACCCCTCCACTTT.